The clone carrying this T cell receptor (beta chain) was recorded at least ten times. Its specificity is unknown. V dropped 2 bases and J dropped 5 bases, with 13 bases sitting between them. The CDR3 length is 14 residues. The germline gives CDR1 MDHEN, CDR2 SYDVKM. Per the study methods: A classifier of distant metastasis in papillary thyroid cancer was built from CDR3 differences (across clinicopathological groups). TCRdb reanalyzed the PCR reads with MiXCR. The V and J calls, along with clone size, are taken from TCRdb and not from the paper's own processing. The sample consists of around 20,000 clones, roughly 13% of them appearing once. These data come from a study of metastatic and nonmetastatic thyroid tumors. Across the study: Thyroid patients, malignant and benign, had repertoires compared across blood and tumor or nodule tissue.

Every patient was untreated before thyroid surgery. Study conclusions and caveats: According to reports, the diversity of TCR beta was significantly higher in malignant thyroid tumors than in benign nodules, and this held in both blood and tumor samples.

Sequenced input: blood. This chain uses TRBV28 with TRBJ2-7; D may correspond to TRBD1 or TRBD2 (6 bases each). The receptor's source is a female donor with papillary thyroid cancer or a benign thyroid nodule (not recorded which). Some clones in this sample may be carry-over from other donors' samples. Here the CDR3 DNA reads TGTGCCAGCAGTTTAGGGGGGCGCGGGGACGAGCAGTACTTC. Protein: CASSLGGRGDEQYF.